The 15 T cell receptor beta chains presented below share a single source sample, sequenced in a study of CD8+ T cells in alopecia areata. Extracted RNA was reverse transcribed, and the resulting cDNA served as sequencing template. This table comes from immunoSEQ multiplex PCR, and its TCRdb copy is limited to in-frame clones, with some not included. The sample carries under 350,000 clones, 58% recorded once. Treatment: oral pan-JAK inhibitor, 5-10 mg twice daily. This material consisted of CD4+ T cells sorted from blood, taken at week 24, from a patient treated with tofacitinib. The source of these receptors is a human donor with alopecia areata.

The V gene is TRBV2, the J gene TRBJ2-1, with a tentative D call TRBD2 (6 bases). The CDR3 sequence is 15 residues long. Trimming removed 6 bases from V and 6 bases from J, with 18 bases in between. Germline V lookup: CDR1 SNHLY, CDR2 FYNNEI. The CDR3 here is CASRETSTHSNEQFF. As DNA, the CDR3 is TGTGCCAGCAGGGAGACTAGTACCCACTCCAATGAGCAGTTCTTC.

The gene calls are TRBV5-4 and TRBJ2-5; 8 nucleotides line up with TRBD2. The germline gives CDR1 SGHNT, CDR2 YYREEE (reference sequence). The V segment lost 2 bases and the J segment 1 base; nucleotides outside the gene matches: 4. CDR3 length equals 15 residues. DNA for the CDR3: TGTGCCAGCAGCTTAGAGCGGGGGCGCCAAGAGACCCAGTACTTC. The encoded protein is CASSLERGRQETQYF.

V is TRBV5-6 and J is TRBJ2-6; tentatively, D is TRBD2 (5 bases). From germline, CDR1 is SGHDT and CDR2 YYEEEE. The CDR3 covers 15 residues. Deletions cut 0 bases from V and 2 bases from J, with 6 bases between. The CDR3 here is CASSLEAAGANVLTF. CDR3 sequence (DNA): TGTGCCAGCAGCTTGGAAGCGGCTGGGGCCAACGTCCTGACTTTC.

This chain joins TRBV28 and TRBJ2-3, with TRBD1 as a possible D gene (5 bases). This CDR3 has 12 residues. Trimming took 10 bases from V and 0 from J, leaving 8 bases between them. Germline lookup yields CDR1 MDHEN and CDR2 SYDVKM. CDR3 protein: CATKGSTDTQYF. As DNA, the CDR3 is TGTGCCACCAAGGGGAGCACAGATACGCAGTATTTT. The variable domain in full, with the rest retrieved from reference TRBV28 and TRBJ2-3, is DVKVTQSSRYLVKRTGEKVFLECVQDMDHENMFWYRQDPGLGLRLIYFSYDVKMKEKGDIPEGYSVSREKKERFSLILESASTNQTSMYLCATKGSTDTQYFGPGTRLTVL.

The rearrangement links TRBV4-3 to TRBJ2-2; D might be TRBD2 (5 bases). Between the trimmed V and J ends, which lost 1 base and 9 bases, there was a span of 9 bases. Per the germline V gene, CDR1 is LGHNA and CDR2 is YSLEER. The CDR3 covers 13 residues. In DNA form, the CDR3 reads TGCGCCAGCAGCCAAGTTTCGGGGAGGGAGCTGTTTTTT. It yields the protein CASSQVSGRELFF.

This clone has a handful of counts. The chain joins TRBV29-1 to TRBJ1-2; D perhaps matches TRBD1 (6 bases). CDR3 length equals 13 residues. V gave up 3 bases and J gave up 4 bases, with 12 bases separating them. CDR1 and CDR2 from the germline V gene are SQVTM and ANQGSEA. CDR3 in amino acids: CSVEGGQIYGYTF. The CDR3 bases are TGCAGCGTTGAGGGGGGGCAGATCTATGGCTACACCTTC.

There are a few counts of this clone. The chain is built from TRBV5-6 and TRBJ2-4, with D perhaps assigned TRBD1 or TRBD2 (5 bases each). The V and J ends lost 3 bases and 10 bases respectively, with 11 bases between them. This CDR3 contains 12 residues. Germline CDR1 and CDR2: SGHDT and YYEEEE. The CDR3 DNA follows: TGTGCCAGCAGCTCGGGACGCAATATTCAGTACTTC. Translation gives CASSSGRNIQYF.

The rearrangement links TRBV30 to TRBJ1-6, with 8 nucleotides matching TRBD1. CDR1 and CDR2 from the germline V gene are GTSNPN and SVGIG (reference sequence). There are 13 residues in the CDR3. The V segment lost 5 bases and the J segment 6 bases; nucleotides outside the gene matches: 3. CDR3 region: CAWGQGVNSPLHF. For the CDR3, the DNA is TGTGCCTGGGGACAGGGAGTTAATTCACCCCTCCACTTT.

This clone has more than one count but fewer than ten. The V and J genes are TRBV29-1 and TRBJ2-7; D might be TRBD1 or TRBD2, each matching 5 bases. Germline CDR1 SQVTM, CDR2 ANQGSEA. The V end was cut by 7 bases, the J end by 4 bases, with 17 bases between. The length of the CDR3 is 13 residues. CDR3 DNA sequence: TGCAGCGCAACAAAGGGGACCATGTACGAGCAGTACTTC. Translating it yields CSATKGTMYEQYF.

This clone was observed a handful of times. The V gene is TRBV4-3, the J gene TRBJ2-7, with 7 bases that match TRBD1. The CDR3 sequence is 14 residues long. Germline V gene lookup returns CDR1 LGHNA and CDR2 YSLEER. V was pared by 4 bases and J by 4 bases, with 7 bases of the junction left unmatched. The CDR3 here is CASSPSADRYEQYF. CDR3 in DNA: TGCGCCAGCAGCCCCAGTGCGGACAGGTACGAGCAGTACTTC.

The V gene is TRBV4-2, the J gene TRBJ2-3, with 9 bases matching TRBD2. The CDR3 covers 18 residues. CDR1 is LGHNA, CDR2 YNFKEQ, per germline. V lost 4 bases and J lost 0; bases outside the gene matches: 11. CDR3 in DNA: TGTGCCAGCAGCCGATATAAAGGGCTAGCGGGGAGCACAGATACGCAGTATTTT. Encoded protein: CASSRYKGLAGSTDTQYF.

V and J are TRBV4-3 and TRBJ2-1; 10 nucleotides line up with TRBD2. The germline CDR1 and CDR2 sequences are LGHNA and YSLEER. The CDR3 covers 14 residues. With 4 bases clipped from V and 9 bases from J, the junction kept 6 bases outside the gene matches. This chain's CDR3 is CASSPHPSGGEQFF. DNA of the CDR3: TGCGCCAGCAGCCCCCACCCTAGCGGGGGTGAGCAGTTCTTC.

The genes are TRBV5-1 and TRBJ2-1; D is perhaps TRBD1 or TRBD2 (6 bases each). V was shortened by 4 bases and J by 8 bases, with 22 bases between the two germline ends. In germline, CDR1 is SGHRS, CDR2 YFSETQ. The CDR3 contains 16 residues. The CDR3 coding sequence is TGCGCCAGCAGCACGGGGGACACCCCAGGGGCGGATGAGCAGTTCTTC. Translated: CASSTGDTPGADEQFF.

The chain links TRBV30 to TRBJ1-4; D is possibly TRBD1 (6 bases). The V gene lost 0 bases and the J gene lost 5 bases, with 13 bases spanning the gap. The CDR3 spans 15 residues. CDR1 and CDR2 from the germline V gene are GTSNPN and SVGIG (reference sequence). Here the CDR3 reads CAWSVRRTANEKLFF. The CDR3 nucleotides read TGTGCCTGGAGTGTACGGCGGACAGCAAATGAAAAACTGTTTTTT.

The chain couples TRBV5-1 to TRBJ2-6; the D call may be TRBD1 or TRBD2 (5 bases each). Trimming took off 2 bases at V and 3 bases at J, with 9 bases between the two ends. Germline V lookup: CDR1 SGHRS, CDR2 YFSETQ. The CDR3 is 15 residues long. CDR3 protein: CASSFEGIGANVLTF. The CDR3 coding sequence is TGCGCCAGCAGCTTCGAGGGGATTGGGGCCAACGTCCTGACTTTC.